The T cell receptor beta chain described here comes from a study of shared clonotypes between healthy human individuals. Sequencing was performed with immunoSEQ multiplex PCR; in TCRdb, only in-frame clones are kept and a portion is missing. The sample lists about 2 million clones, roughly 95% occurring once. Naive CD8 populations comprised CD45RO-negative cells positively selected for CCR7, excluding terminally differentiated effector memory CD45RA+ cells. Trimming took 0 bases from V and 6 from J, leaving 12 bases between them. CDR1 is SGHNT and CDR2 is YYREEE in the germline V gene (reference sequence). The CDR3 contains 14 residues.

V usage is TRBV5-4 and J usage is TRBJ1-2; D might be TRBD1 (5 bases). The specimen was naive CD8+ T cells sorted from blood. The sequence derives from a man aged 18 to 29 in good health. The CDR3 bases are TGTGCCAGCAGCTTGGCCGTCGGGGCGGATGGCTACACCTTC. Translating it yields CASSLAVGADGYTF.